The 17 T cell receptor beta chains presented below share a single source sample, sequenced in a study of OX40 agonist ivuxolimab in advanced cancers. The assay was immunoSEQ multiplex PCR, and TCRdb's table has in-frame clones only and misses some. The top ten clones hold 1.9% of a sample with tens of thousands of clones, roughly 80% of them seen once. This material consisted of CD4+ or CD8+ T cells sorted from blood, taken in a trial of the OX40 agonist ivuxolimab. All receptors come from an adult with an advanced solid tumor such as melanoma, head and neck, liver or kidney cancer.

This chain connects TRBV21-1 to TRBJ2-3; the D call TRBD2 from the table was never checked on the DNA. TRBV21-1 has pseudogene status. The CDR3 contains 18 residues. The CDR3 sequence is CASSNEGGTTPSDHTQYF. In nucleotides, the CDR3 is TGTGCCAGCAGCAATGAAGGCGGGACCACGCCCTCCGATCATACGCAGTATTTT.

The V and J genes are TRBV5-6 and TRBJ2-1; tentative D call: TRBD2 (6 bases). The germline V and J ends were trimmed by 0 bases and 2 bases, with 12 bases remaining between them. The CDR3 totals 16 residues. CDR1 SGHDT and CDR2 YYEEEE come from the germline V gene. CDR3 region: CASSLGGGLPYNEQFF. Here the CDR3 DNA reads TGTGCCAGCAGCTTGGGAGGAGGGTTACCCTACAATGAGCAGTTCTTC.

V gene TRBV5-1 combines with J gene TRBJ2-1; D is uncertain. There are 16 residues in the CDR3. CDR1 is SGHRS, CDR2 YFSETQ, per germline. V was pared by 0 bases and J by 0 bases, with 10 bases between. The CDR3 protein is CASSLVAESSYNEQFF. CDR3 in DNA: TGCGCCAGCAGCTTGGTTGCGGAAAGCTCCTACAATGAGCAGTTCTTC.

V gene TRBV6-6 combines with J gene TRBJ2-7; D unresolved. This CDR3 is built from 13 residues. CDR1 and CDR2 (germline): MNHNY, SVGAGI (reference sequence). Trimming took 4 bases from V and 2 from J, leaving 9 bases between them. CDR3 region: CASSFGRPYEQYV. DNA of the CDR3: TGTGCCAGCAGTTTCGGACGGCCCTACGAGCAGTACGTC.

This clone was picked up a small number of times. V is TRBV5-6 and J is TRBJ2-1; 14 bases match TRBD2. The CDR3 runs 15 residues. V lost 4 bases and J lost 7; bases outside the gene matches: 4. The germline gives CDR1 SGHDT, CDR2 YYEEEE. The CDR3 DNA is TGTGCCAGCAGCCTGGGACTAGCGGGAGTAAATGAGCAGTTCTTC. It translates to CASSLGLAGVNEQFF.

V and J are TRBV30 and TRBJ2-4; D gene uncertain. Trimming took 2 bases from V and 6 from J, leaving 11 bases between them. The CDR3 consists of 13 residues. Germline V CDR1 and CDR2: GTSNPN, SVGIG (reference sequence). Here the CDR3 DNA reads TGTGCCTGGAGTAGGATCAGCAGAAACATTCAGTACTTC. Its protein product is CAWSRISRNIQYF.

The CDR3 nucleotides are TGCGCCAGCAGCTTGGTCACCGGGAACTATGGCTACACCTTC. As protein: CASSLVTGNYGYTF. The V gene is TRBV5-1, the J gene TRBJ1-2; the D is unclear. Germline CDR1 is SGHRS and CDR2 is YFSETQ. The length of the CDR3 is 14 residues. Trimming cost V 0 bases and J 2 bases, with 8 bases left between them. Full variable domain (rest looked up from reference TRBV5-1 and TRBJ1-2): KAGVTQTPRYLIKTRGQQVTLSCSPISGHRSVSWYQQTPGQGLQFLFEYFSETQRNKGNFPGRFSGRQFSNSRSEMNVSTLELGDSALYLCASSLVTGNYGYTFGSGTRLTVV.

The rearrangement joins TRBV11-3 to TRBJ2-3; TRBD2 might be the D (6 bases). Trimming cost V 4 bases and J 0 bases, with 14 bases left between them. CDR3 length: 16 residues. Germline V gene sequence: CDR1 SGHNT, CDR2 YENEEA. Written as DNA, the CDR3 is TGTGCCAGCAGCTCCCAGCGGGTGTTCAGCACAGATACGCAGTATTTT. It is translated as CASSSQRVFSTDTQYF.

This chain uses TRBV6-5 with TRBJ1-2; tentatively, D is TRBD1 (6 bases). Germline CDR1 is MNHEY and CDR2 is SVGAGI. V was pared by 3 bases and J by 8 bases, with 10 bases between. This CDR3 is 12 amino acids long. CDR3 residues: CASSYMGAGYTF. The CDR3 DNA sequence: TGTGCCAGCAGTTATATGGGGGCAGGCTACACCTTC.

The chain combines TRBV29-1 with TRBJ2-3, with TRBD1 identical over 9 bases. Looked up from germline, CDR1 is SQVTM and CDR2 is ANQGSEA. This CDR3 has 14 amino acids. Unmatched junction bases numbered 2, after V lost 1 base and J lost 3 bases. The CDR3 nucleotides are TGCAGCGTTGAAGGGGGACAGGGAACAGATACGCAGTATTTT. It yields the protein CSVEGGQGTDTQYF.

This sequence joins TRBV4-3 and TRBJ2-7; unclear D gene. The CDR3 contains 15 residues. The germline V gene has CDR1 LGHNA and CDR2 YSLEER. V lost 0 bases, J lost 2 bases, and 11 bases lay in between. The CDR3: CASSQDRKGTYEQYF. DNA for the CDR3: TGCGCCAGCAGCCAAGATCGGAAGGGTACCTACGAGCAGTACTTC.

This clone was seen a few times. The rearrangement links TRBV10-2 to TRBJ2-5; TRBD1 matches 8 bases. V was clipped by 6 bases and J by 0 bases; unmatched bases: 3. Per the germline V gene, CDR1 is WSHSY and CDR2 is SAAADI. This CDR3 has 14 residues. Here the CDR3 reads CASRGDRYQETQYF. CDR3 DNA: TGCGCCAGCAGGGGGGACAGGTACCAAGAGACCCAGTACTTC.

The chain's CDR3 is CASSLGRAIPQYNEQFF. The CDR3 DNA reads as TGCGCCAGCAGCTTGGGCAGGGCGATACCCCAATACAATGAGCAGTTCTTC. The V and J genes are TRBV5-1 and TRBJ2-1; D is possibly TRBD1 (5 bases). Trimming left V 0 bases short and J 4 bases short, with 17 bases between. This CDR3 spans 17 amino acids. Per germline, CDR1 SGHRS and CDR2 YFSETQ.

The CDR3 reads CASSTAAGVFSPLHF. CDR3 DNA sequence: TGTGCCAGCAGCACGGCGGCAGGAGTATTTTCACCCCTCCACTTT. The V and J genes are TRBV21-1 and TRBJ1-6. TRBV21-1 is designated a pseudogene. The CDR3 runs to 15 residues.

The CDR3 region has the DNA TGTGCCAGCAGCCCCCCGGTGCAGGGGGTTGTTGGAAACACCATATATTTT. Translation: CASSPPVQGVVGNTIYF. The chain links TRBV5-6 to TRBJ1-3; 7 nucleotides line up with TRBD1. CDR1 is SGHDT, CDR2 YYEEEE, per germline. The CDR3 spans 17 residues. V trimming: 4 bases; J trimming: 3 bases; junction bases outside the gene matches: 13.

CDR3: CASSPSTSGATQETQYF. The CDR3 nucleotides read TGTGCCAGCAGCCCTTCCACGAGCGGGGCGACCCAAGAGACCCAGTACTTC. J is TRBJ2-5 and V is TRBV11-2, with TRBD2 matching 7 bases. The germline V gene encodes CDR1 SGHAT and CDR2 FQNNGV. J was trimmed by 1 base and V by 5 bases; bases with no gene match: 13. CDR3 size: 17 residues.

The CDR3: CASSLSSGEAGEQFF. Here the CDR3 DNA reads TGCGCCAGCAGCTTGTCTAGCGGGGAGGCCGGTGAGCAGTTCTTC. The genes are TRBV5-1 and TRBJ2-1, with 9 bases identical to TRBD2. From germline, CDR1 is SGHRS and CDR2 YFSETQ. This CDR3 is built from 15 residues. V lost 1 base, J lost 9 bases, and 8 bases stayed unmatched.